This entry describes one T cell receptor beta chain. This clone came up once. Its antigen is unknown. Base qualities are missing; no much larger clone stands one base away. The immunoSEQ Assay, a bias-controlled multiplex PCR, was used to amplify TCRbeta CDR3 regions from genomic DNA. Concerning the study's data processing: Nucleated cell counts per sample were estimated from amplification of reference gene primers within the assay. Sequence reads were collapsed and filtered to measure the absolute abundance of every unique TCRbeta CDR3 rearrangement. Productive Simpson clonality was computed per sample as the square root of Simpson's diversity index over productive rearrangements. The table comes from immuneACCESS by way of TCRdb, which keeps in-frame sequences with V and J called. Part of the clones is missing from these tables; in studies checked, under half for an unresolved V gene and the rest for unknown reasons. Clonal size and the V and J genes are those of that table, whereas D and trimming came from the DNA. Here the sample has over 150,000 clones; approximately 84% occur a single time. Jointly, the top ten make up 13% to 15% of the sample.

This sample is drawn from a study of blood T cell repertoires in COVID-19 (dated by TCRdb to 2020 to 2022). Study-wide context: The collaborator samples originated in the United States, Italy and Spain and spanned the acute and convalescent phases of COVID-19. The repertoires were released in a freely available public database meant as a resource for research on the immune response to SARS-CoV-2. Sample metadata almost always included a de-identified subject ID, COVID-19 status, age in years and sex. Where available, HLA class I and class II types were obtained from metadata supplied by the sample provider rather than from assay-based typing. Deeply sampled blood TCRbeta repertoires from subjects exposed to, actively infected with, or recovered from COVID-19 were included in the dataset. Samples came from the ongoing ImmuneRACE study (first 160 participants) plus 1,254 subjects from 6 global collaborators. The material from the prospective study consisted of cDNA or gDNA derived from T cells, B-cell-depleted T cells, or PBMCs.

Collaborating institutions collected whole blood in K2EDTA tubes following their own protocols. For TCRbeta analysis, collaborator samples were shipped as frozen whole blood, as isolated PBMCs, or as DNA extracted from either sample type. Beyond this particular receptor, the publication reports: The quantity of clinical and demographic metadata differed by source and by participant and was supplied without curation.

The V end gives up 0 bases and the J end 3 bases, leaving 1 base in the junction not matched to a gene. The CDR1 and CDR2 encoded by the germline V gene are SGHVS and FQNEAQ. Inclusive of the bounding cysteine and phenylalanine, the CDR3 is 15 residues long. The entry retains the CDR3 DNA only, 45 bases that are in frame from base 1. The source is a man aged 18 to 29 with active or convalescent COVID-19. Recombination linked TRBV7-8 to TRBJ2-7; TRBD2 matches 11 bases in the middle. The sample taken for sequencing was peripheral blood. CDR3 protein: CASSLATSGGYEQYF. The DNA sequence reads TGTGCCAGCAGCTTAGCAACTAGCGGGGGCTACGAGCAGTACTTC.